This T cell receptor beta chain comes out of a study of blood T cell repertoires in COVID-19. Residents of around 24 US areas, aged about 18 to 89 years, made up the participants. In the 2 weeks before study entry, exposed participants met a COVID-19 case, which was PCR-confirmed or clinician-diagnosed. Germline V gene sequence: CDR1 SGHNT, CDR2 YYREEE (reference sequence). The ends lost 1 base at V and 5 bases at J; junction bases unmatched: 10. The length of the CDR3 is 17 residues. Some clones are missing from TCRdb's copy, which holds only in-frame ones; the method was immunoSEQ multiplex PCR. Among approximately 140,000 clones listed, roughly 90% were seen once.

The sequenced sample was PBMCs or T cells enriched from blood (not recorded which). The chain links TRBV5-4 to TRBJ2-7; TRBD1 aligns across 12 bases. The sequence derives from a woman between 40 and 50 years old who had been exposed to COVID-19. CDR3 coding DNA: TGTGCCAGCAGCTTGTTGGGACAGGGGGCCATCCGCCACGAGCAGTACTTC. Translated, it gives CASSLLGQGAIRHEQYF.